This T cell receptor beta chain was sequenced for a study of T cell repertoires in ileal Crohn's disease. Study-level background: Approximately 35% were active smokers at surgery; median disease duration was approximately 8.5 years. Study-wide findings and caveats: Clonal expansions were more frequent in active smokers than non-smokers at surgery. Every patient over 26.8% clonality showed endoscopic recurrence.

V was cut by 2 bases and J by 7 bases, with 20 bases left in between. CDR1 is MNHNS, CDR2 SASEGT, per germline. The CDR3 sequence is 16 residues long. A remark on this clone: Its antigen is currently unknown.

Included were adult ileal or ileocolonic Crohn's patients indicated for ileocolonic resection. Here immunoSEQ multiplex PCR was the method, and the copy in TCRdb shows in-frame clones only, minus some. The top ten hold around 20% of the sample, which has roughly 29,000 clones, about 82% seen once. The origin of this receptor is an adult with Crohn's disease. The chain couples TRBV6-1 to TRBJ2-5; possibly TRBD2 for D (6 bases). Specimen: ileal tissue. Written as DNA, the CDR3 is TGTGCCAGCAGTGAACCCCTAGCGCGAAGGGTGCTGACCCAGTACTTC. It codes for CASSEPLARRVLTQYF.